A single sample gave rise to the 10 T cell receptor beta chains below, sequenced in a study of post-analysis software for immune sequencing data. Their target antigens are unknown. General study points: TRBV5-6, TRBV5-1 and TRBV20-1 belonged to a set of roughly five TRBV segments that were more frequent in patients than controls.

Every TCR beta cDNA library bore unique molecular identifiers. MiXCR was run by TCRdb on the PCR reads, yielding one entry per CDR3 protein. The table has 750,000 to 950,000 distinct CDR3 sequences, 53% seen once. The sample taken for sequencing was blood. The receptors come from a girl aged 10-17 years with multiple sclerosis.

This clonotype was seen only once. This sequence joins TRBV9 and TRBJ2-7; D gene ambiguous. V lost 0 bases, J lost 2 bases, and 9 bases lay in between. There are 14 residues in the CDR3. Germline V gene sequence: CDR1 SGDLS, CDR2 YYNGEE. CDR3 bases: TGTGCCAGCAGCGTAGCTCAAGCACCCTACGAGCAGTACTTC. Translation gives CASSVAQAPYEQYF.

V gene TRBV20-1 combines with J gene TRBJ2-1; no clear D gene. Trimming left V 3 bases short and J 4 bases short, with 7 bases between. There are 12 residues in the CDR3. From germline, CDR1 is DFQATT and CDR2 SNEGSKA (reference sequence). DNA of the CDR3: TGCAGTGCTAGCATGCGGTACAATGAGCAGTTCTTC. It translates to CSASMRYNEQFF.

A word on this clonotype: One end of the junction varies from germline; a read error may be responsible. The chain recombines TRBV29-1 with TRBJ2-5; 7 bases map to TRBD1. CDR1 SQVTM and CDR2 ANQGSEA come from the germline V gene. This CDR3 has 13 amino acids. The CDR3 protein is CSGEGDRQETQYF. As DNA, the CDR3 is TGCAGCGGTGAAGGGGACAGACAAGAGACCCAGTACTTC.

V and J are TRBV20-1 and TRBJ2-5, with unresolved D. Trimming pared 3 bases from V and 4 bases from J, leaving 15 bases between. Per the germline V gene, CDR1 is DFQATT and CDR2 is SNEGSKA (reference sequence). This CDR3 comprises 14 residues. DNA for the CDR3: TGCAGTGCTAGTCCGACTCGTTTGGGAGAGACCCAGTACTTC. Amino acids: CSASPTRLGETQYF.

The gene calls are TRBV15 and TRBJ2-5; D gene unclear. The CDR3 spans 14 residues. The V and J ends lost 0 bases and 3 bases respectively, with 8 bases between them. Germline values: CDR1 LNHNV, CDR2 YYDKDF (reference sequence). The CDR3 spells CATSRDNLEETQYF. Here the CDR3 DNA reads TGTGCCACCAGCAGAGATAACCTTGAAGAGACCCAGTACTTC. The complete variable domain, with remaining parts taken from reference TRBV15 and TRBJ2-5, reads DAMVIQNPRYQVTQFGKPVTLSCSQTLNHNVMYWYQQKSSQAPKLLFHYYDKDFNNEADTPDNFQSRRPNTSFCFLDIRSPGLGDTAMYLCATSRDNLEETQYFGPGTRLLVL.

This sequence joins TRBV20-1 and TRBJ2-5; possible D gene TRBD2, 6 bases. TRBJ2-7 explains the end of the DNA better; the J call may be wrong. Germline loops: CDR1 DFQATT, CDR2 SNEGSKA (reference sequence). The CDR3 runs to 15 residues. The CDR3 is CSASSGGILSYEQYF. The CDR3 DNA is TGCAGTGCTAGTTCAGGCGGGATTCTCTCCTACGAGCAGTACTTC.

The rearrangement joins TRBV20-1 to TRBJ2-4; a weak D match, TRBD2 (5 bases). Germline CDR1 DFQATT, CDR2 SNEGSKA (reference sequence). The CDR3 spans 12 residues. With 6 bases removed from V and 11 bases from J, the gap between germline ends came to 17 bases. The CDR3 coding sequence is TGCAGTGCCGCTACCCCGGCCGGGGTTCAGTACTTC. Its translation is CSAATPAGVQYF.

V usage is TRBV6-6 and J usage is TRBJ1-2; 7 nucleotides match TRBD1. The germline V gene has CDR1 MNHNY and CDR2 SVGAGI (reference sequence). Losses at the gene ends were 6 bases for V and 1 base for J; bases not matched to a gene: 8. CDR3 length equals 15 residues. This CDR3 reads CASRTCGTVNYGYTF. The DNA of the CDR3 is TGTGCCAGCAGAACTTGCGGGACAGTTAACTATGGCTACACCTTC.

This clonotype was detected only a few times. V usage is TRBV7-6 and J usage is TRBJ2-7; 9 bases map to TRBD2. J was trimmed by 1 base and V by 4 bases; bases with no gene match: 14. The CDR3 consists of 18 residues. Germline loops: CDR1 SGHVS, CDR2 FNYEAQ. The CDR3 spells CASSYLPPTSGASYEQYF. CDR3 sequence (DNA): TGTGCCAGCAGCTACCTACCTCCGACTAGCGGAGCTTCCTACGAGCAGTACTTC.

The CDR3 sequence is CASSPRAQPQHF. As DNA, the CDR3 is TGTGCCAGCAGCCCCAGGGCTCAGCCCCAGCATTTT. The chain is built from TRBV12-3 or TRBV12-4 and TRBJ1-5; TRBD1 is a possible D gene (5 bases). Between the trimmed V and J ends, which lost 6 bases and 6 bases, there was a span of 9 bases. This CDR3 comprises 12 residues.